The sample holds one count of the clone carrying this T cell receptor (beta chain). The sample is drawn from a study of blood T cell repertoires in COVID-19. Sequencing used immunoSEQ multiplex PCR; TCRdb keeps in-frame clones, though not all of them. The sample lists roughly 200,000 clones; 75% to 85% were seen once. CDR3 length equals 13 residues. Germline V gives CDR1 SGHKS, CDR2 YYEKEE (reference sequence). The V gene lost 1 base and the J gene lost 3 bases, with 7 bases spanning the gap. The chain uses TRBV5-5 and TRBJ1-2; D call uncertain. The sample was peripheral blood. This receptor was obtained from a woman in her 40s with COVID-19, enrolled during active disease. The CDR3 bases are TGTGCCAGCAGCTTGTGGCAGGACTATGGCTACACCTTC. Translated, it gives CASSLWQDYGYTF.